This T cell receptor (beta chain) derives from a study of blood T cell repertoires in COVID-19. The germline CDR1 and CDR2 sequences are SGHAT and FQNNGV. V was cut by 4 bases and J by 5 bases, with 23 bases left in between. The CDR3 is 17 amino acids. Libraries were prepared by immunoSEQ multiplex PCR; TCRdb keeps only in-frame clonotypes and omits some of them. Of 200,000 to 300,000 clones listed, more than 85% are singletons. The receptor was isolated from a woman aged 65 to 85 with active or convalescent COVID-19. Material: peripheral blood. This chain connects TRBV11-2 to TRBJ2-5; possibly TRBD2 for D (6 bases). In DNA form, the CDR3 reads TGTGCCAGCAGCTCGCTGATAGAGAAGGAGGAGGGGGAGACCCAGTACTTC. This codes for CASSSLIEKEEGETQYF.